One and the same sample provided the 14 T cell receptor beta chains below, sequenced in a study of blood T cell repertoires in COVID-19. Assay used: immunoSEQ multiplex PCR; TCRdb lists only in-frame clones, some missing. The sample lists more than 70,000 clones; 75% to 85% were seen once. Sequenced: peripheral blood. The receptors were sampled from a human donor in a cohort sampled during active COVID-19.

The chain employs TRBV4-1 and TRBJ2-1; perhaps TRBD1 as D (7 bases). CDR3 size: 17 residues. V lost 8 bases and J 8 bases, leaving 28 bases between the germline ends. In germline, CDR1 is MGHRA, CDR2 YSYEKL. CDR3 sequence reads: CASGGTPRARGPHEQFF. The CDR3 coding sequence is TGCGCCAGCGGAGGGACACCGCGGGCGAGGGGGCCCCATGAGCAGTTCTTC.

The chain combines TRBV2 with TRBJ1-2; possible D gene TRBD1, 5 bases. Germline loops: CDR1 SNHLY, CDR2 FYNNEI. The CDR3 totals 14 residues. Trimming took 5 bases from V and 4 from J, leaving 14 bases between them. The CDR3 DNA reads as TGTGCCAGCAGTTCGCGGGGACCGGGCTATGGCTACACCTTC. This gives the protein CASSSRGPGYGYTF.

The genes are TRBV27 and TRBJ1-6; D ambiguous. With 4 bases removed from V and 8 bases from J, the gap between germline ends came to 6 bases. The CDR3 covers 12 residues. Germline CDR1 reads MNHEY; CDR2 reads SMNVEV (reference sequence). The CDR3 is CASSSGDSPLHF. The CDR3 nucleotides read TGTGCCAGCAGTTCCGGAGATTCACCCCTCCACTTT.

V usage is TRBV7-2 and J usage is TRBJ1-3; D unresolved. There are 16 residues in the CDR3. Germline V CDR1 and CDR2: SGHTA, FQGNSA. V gave up 1 base and J gave up 0 bases, with 10 bases separating them. The CDR3 sequence is CASSLVAAASGNTIYF. The CDR3 nucleotides are TGTGCCAGCAGCTTAGTGGCGGCAGCCTCTGGAAACACCATATATTTT.

This clone has at least ten counts. The sample holds other DNA sequences that translate to the same CDR3. This chain joins TRBV5-8 and TRBJ1-4; D remains unclear. Trimming shortened V by 6 bases and J by 2 bases, and 5 bases separated the two germline ends. The germline V gene encodes CDR1 SGHTS and CDR2 YDEGEE. The CDR3 is 12 residues long. CDR3 amino acids: CASIRTNEKLFF. Written as DNA, the CDR3 is TGTGCCAGCATTCGGACTAATGAAAAACTGTTTTTT.

The rearrangement links TRBV29-1 to TRBJ1-2; D ambiguous. Trimming left V 0 bases short and J 5 bases short, with 7 bases between. This CDR3 contains 12 residues. Per germline, CDR1 SQVTM and CDR2 ANQGSEA. The CDR3 DNA follows: TGCAGCGTTGAAGATCCAGGTTATGGCTACACCTTC. Its protein product is CSVEDPGYGYTF.

The rearrangement uses TRBV5-1 and TRBJ1-2; 7 bases line up with TRBD1. This CDR3 spans 14 amino acids. J was trimmed by 6 bases and V by 1 base; bases with no gene match: 6. Germline values: CDR1 SGHRS, CDR2 YFSETQ. CDR3 residues: CASSLWTGVDGYTF. Here the CDR3 DNA reads TGCGCCAGCAGCTTGTGGACAGGTGTGGATGGCTACACCTTC.

The chain carries TRBV6-5 and TRBJ2-7, with D perhaps matching TRBD1 (6 bases). Germline CDR1 and CDR2: MNHEY and SVGAGI. This CDR3 region has 15 residues. The V end was cut by 4 bases, the J end by 2 bases, with 15 bases between. In nucleotides, the CDR3 is TGTGCCAGCAGTTCCGACCGGGACAACCCCTACGAGCAGTACTTC. This codes for CASSSDRDNPYEQYF.

The chain joins TRBV9 to TRBJ2-1; TRBD2 matches at 9 bases. The CDR3 is made up of 17 amino acids. V shed 2 bases, J shed 8 bases, and the junction held 14 bases outside the gene matches. Germline lookup yields CDR1 SGDLS and CDR2 YYNGEE. CDR3 protein: CASSVGLSSGIVDEQFF. CDR3 in DNA: TGTGCCAGCAGCGTGGGCCTCTCTAGCGGGATTGTCGATGAGCAGTTCTTC.

The chain recombines TRBV19 with TRBJ1-1; TRBD1 agrees at 8 bases. V trimming: 10 bases; J trimming: 0 bases; junction bases outside the gene matches: 7. Germline CDR1 is LNHDA and CDR2 is SQIVND (reference sequence). The CDR3 is 14 amino acids. This CDR3 reads CATGQGAMNTEAFF. CDR3 sequence (DNA): TGTGCCACCGGGCAGGGGGCGATGAACACTGAAGCTTTCTTT.

The V and J genes are TRBV28 and TRBJ1-2; maybe TRBD1 (5 bases). The V end lost 9 bases, the J end lost 0 bases, and 11 bases lay between the germline ends. The CDR3 runs to 13 residues. Germline loops: CDR1 MDHEN, CDR2 SYDVKM. CDR3 bases: TGTGCCAGAATCAGGGACTCTAACTATGGCTACACCTTC. Protein sequence: CARIRDSNYGYTF.

This chain joins TRBV5-1 and TRBJ1-1; 8 bases are shared with TRBD1. This CDR3 contains 14 residues. The germline gives CDR1 SGHRS, CDR2 YFSETQ. The V gene end was trimmed by 4 bases and the J gene end by 4 bases; junction bases not matched to a gene: 6. CDR3 region: CASSQGQGSTEAFF. CDR3 coding DNA: TGCGCCAGCAGCCAAGGACAGGGAAGCACTGAAGCTTTCTTT.

J is TRBJ2-7 and V is TRBV6-6; no reliable D call. V was trimmed by 0 bases and J by 0 bases, leaving 12 bases between them. CDR1 and CDR2 (germline): MNHNY, SVGAGI (reference sequence). The CDR3 covers 16 residues. CDR3 amino acids: CASSYSRQKTSYEQYF. CDR3 in DNA: TGTGCCAGCAGTTACTCGAGACAAAAAACCTCCTACGAGCAGTACTTC.

This sequence joins TRBV12-3 or TRBV12-4 and TRBJ1-2; 7 nucleotides align to TRBD1. Germline trimming cut 5 bases from V and 7 bases from J; bases unmatched to any gene: 7. The CDR3 spans 13 residues. This chain's CDR3 is CASSPGQDLGYTF. CDR3 nucleotides: TGTGCCAGCAGTCCCGGACAGGATCTTGGCTACACCTTC.